This T cell receptor (beta chain) was documented in a study of CD8 T cells in Susac syndrome (dated by TCRdb to between 2018 and 2021). For the wider study: The study used repertoire sequencing to test whether antigen drove CD8+ T cell activation and differentiation in Susac syndrome. The study compared CD8+ T cell repertoire clonality among about a dozen healthy donors, 14 Susac syndrome patients and some 16 multiple sclerosis patients.

Peripheral blood CD8+ and CD4+ T cells from healthy donors, Susac syndrome patients and multiple sclerosis patients were profiled using high-throughput TCR beta sequencing. Multiple sclerosis controls were treatment-naive patients with stable or active relapsing-remitting disease fulfilling revised McDonald criteria. Bulk CD8+ and CD4+ T cells were purified by magnetic negative isolation, while CD8+ TEMRA cells were enriched using FACS. Blood was collected in EDTA tubes and processed within 24 hours, with PBMCs isolated through density gradient centrifugation. PBMCs destined for TCR sequencing were cryopreserved in liquid nitrogen and later thawed in a 37 °C water bath. The sorted or isolated CD4+, CD8+ and CD8+ TEMRA cells had a purity of 90% or higher. RNA was extracted using the RNeasy kit, and about 0.45 to 1 microgram was reverse transcribed with random hexamers. TCR beta CDR3 regions were amplified with the immunoSEQ multiplex PCR assay covering 54 Vbeta and 13 Jbeta segments. PCR amplification bias was corrected using a synthetic template baseline for primer optimization and computational correction. On the authors' methods: Reads were annotated to V, D and J genes according to IMGT and were analyzed with immunoSEQ Analyzer, with only productive sequences retained. Clonality was computed as one minus Shannon entropy normalized by log2 of the number of productive unique sequences. For each patient and control, public and private clones were evaluated within the 100 most prevalent clones. A clone was defined as Susac-specific if it was absent from the healthy and MS cohorts, from approximately 980 published viral clones and from other ImmuneACCESS disease sequences. Using fastp trimming at Q25 and MiXCR clonotype assembly, TCRdb reanalyzed the public sequencing data and kept in-frame beta chains. Identical CDR3 protein sequences are pooled into one entry, listed with their most common genes and DNA. The V and J calls were determined by TCRdb, not by the authors. The sample table shows about 150,000 distinct CDR3 sequences, and less than 97% are seen once. The ten top clones hold 0.15% of the sample.

Comment on this clonotype: The specificity of this receptor is unknown. No per-base quality is available; no much larger clone lies one base away.

The germline V gene (reference sequence) provides CDR1 GTSNPN and CDR2 SVGIG. V was cut back by 0 bases and J by 10 bases, leaving a gap of 16 bases between them. The CDR3 starts with the cysteine, ends with the phenylalanine, and has 15 residues. Only the CDR3 part of the read is kept: 45 bases, read in frame from the first base. What the research found in general, with its limitations: The TCR sequencing and HLA analysis was acknowledged to have included a relatively small number of individuals.

The sequenced sample consisted of CD8+ T cells from PBMCs. Here the chain combines TRBV30 and TRBJ1-6; the D gene assignment is ambiguous. This TCR derives from a human donor with multiple sclerosis. Here the CDR3 is given as CAWSVRAGWSSPLHF. The bases read TGTGCCTGGAGTGTTAGAGCAGGCTGGAGCTCACCCCTCCACTTT.